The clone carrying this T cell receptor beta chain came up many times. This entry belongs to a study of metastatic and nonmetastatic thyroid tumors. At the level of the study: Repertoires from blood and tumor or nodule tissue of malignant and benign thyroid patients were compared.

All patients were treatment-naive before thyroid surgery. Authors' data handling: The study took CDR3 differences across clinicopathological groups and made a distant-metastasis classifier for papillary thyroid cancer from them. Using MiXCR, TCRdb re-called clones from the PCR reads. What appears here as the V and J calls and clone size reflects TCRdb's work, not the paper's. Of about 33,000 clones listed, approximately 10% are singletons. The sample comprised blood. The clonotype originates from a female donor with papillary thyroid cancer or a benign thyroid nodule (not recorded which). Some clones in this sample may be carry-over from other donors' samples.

The CDR3, as DNA: TGTGCCACCAGCAGAGCAGGGATGAGTCAGCCCCAGCATTTT. This translates into CATSRAGMSQPQHF. The V call is TRBV15, the J call TRBJ1-5; possible D gene TRBD1, 5 bases. CDR3 size: 14 residues. CDR1 and CDR2 from the germline V gene are LNHNV and YYDKDF (reference sequence). Trimming took 1 base from V and 6 from J, leaving 10 bases between them.